A single sample gave rise to the 5 T cell receptor beta chains below, sequenced in a study of cytomegalovirus exposure and HLA in healthy donors. PCR involved 60 Vbeta and 13 Jbeta primers. Sequencing used immunoSEQ multiplex PCR; TCRdb keeps in-frame clones, though not all of them. The profile covers more than 150,000 clones, with roughly 87% appearing a single time and about 0.21% taken by the ten largest. Sequencing input: PBMCs. Every receptor here comes from a girl under three years old in good health and CMV-seronegative.

The chain joins TRBV19 to TRBJ2-1, with 9 bases matching TRBD2. The J segment lost 7 bases and the V segment lost 5 bases, leaving 12 bases of the junction unmatched. Germline loops: CDR1 LNHDA, CDR2 SQIVND (reference sequence). The CDR3 totals 16 residues. The CDR3, as DNA: TGTGCCAGTAGTTCAGTAGCGGGAGTCGGAATTAATGAGCAGTTCTTC. Protein product: CASSSVAGVGINEQFF.

The chain joins TRBV23-1 to TRBJ2-7, with 7 bases fitting TRBD1. TRBV23-1 is designated an ORF whose function remains uncertain. V shed 0 bases and J 2 bases; nucleotides not matched to a gene: 4. This CDR3 contains 15 residues. The CDR3 loop is CASSQSGGTAYEQYF. The CDR3 region has the DNA TGCGCCAGCAGTCAATCCGGTGGGACAGCCTACGAGCAGTACTTC.

The chain uses TRBV6-1 and TRBJ1-1; D is unresolved. The CDR3 totals 14 residues. V was shortened by 2 bases and J by 2 bases, with 9 bases between the two germline ends. The germline CDR1 and CDR2 sequences are MNHNS and SASEGT. Written as DNA, the CDR3 is TGTGCCAGCAGTGAACAATCAGGTAACACTGAAGCTTTCTTT. Its translation is CASSEQSGNTEAFF.

CDR3 DNA sequence: TGTGCCAGCAGCTTAGTGGGACACTTTAATGAAAAACTGTTTTTT. This translates into CASSLVGHFNEKLFF. V gene TRBV7-2 combines with J gene TRBJ1-4; D may be TRBD1 (6 bases). Germline V gene sequence: CDR1 SGHTA, CDR2 FQGNSA. The CDR3 length is 15 residues. V shed 1 base and J shed 4 bases, with 10 bases lying between them.

The rearrangement uses TRBV30 and TRBJ2-3, with 9 nucleotides matching TRBD2. Looked up from germline, CDR1 is GTSNPN and CDR2 is SVGIG (reference sequence). The V segment lost 2 bases and the J segment 6 bases; nucleotides outside the gene matches: 9. The CDR3 spans 15 residues. The CDR3 DNA reads as TGTGCCTGGAGTCCTTGGGCTAGCGGGATGGATACGCAGTATTTT. The encoded protein is CAWSPWASGMDTQYF.